Listed here are 3 T cell receptor beta chains from one sample, sequenced in a study of T cell responses to AZD1222 COVID-19 vaccine. The protocol was immunoSEQ multiplex PCR, while the TCRdb copy is restricted to in-frame clones and leaves out a portion. This table holds about 160,000 clones, about 91% found once. The sample in question was peripheral blood, obtained on day 0 of MenACWY control vaccination. These receptors were taken from an adult in good health.

The chain uses TRBV6-5 and TRBJ2-3; no definite D call. This CDR3 is 16 amino acids long. V dropped 0 bases and J dropped 0 bases, with 10 bases sitting between them. CDR1 is MNHEY, CDR2 SVGAGI, per germline. This chain's CDR3 is CASSYSELTSTDTQYF. The CDR3 DNA follows: TGTGCCAGCAGTTACTCTGAGCTCACCAGCACAGATACGCAGTATTTT.

This clone was detected once. Here the CDR3 DNA reads TGTGCCAGCAGTGAAATGGGGACCTCCGGTGAAGCTTTCTTT. This sequence encodes CASSEMGTSGEAFF. The chain links TRBV2 to TRBJ1-1, with D possibly being TRBD1 (5 bases). The ends were cut back, 2 bases at V and 7 bases at J, with 14 bases in the middle. The CDR3 is 14 amino acids. Looked up from germline, CDR1 is SNHLY and CDR2 is FYNNEI.

The chain links TRBV14 to TRBJ2-5; TRBD2 agrees at 11 bases. The CDR3 length is 19 residues. Trimming at V came to 1 base and at J to 4 bases, leaving 14 bases not matched to a gene. Germline V gives CDR1 SGHDN, CDR2 FVKESK. The CDR3 sequence is CASSQVAHGSSGRRETQYF. The CDR3 DNA follows: TGTGCCAGCAGCCAAGTCGCCCACGGATCTAGCGGGAGGCGAGAGACCCAGTACTTC.